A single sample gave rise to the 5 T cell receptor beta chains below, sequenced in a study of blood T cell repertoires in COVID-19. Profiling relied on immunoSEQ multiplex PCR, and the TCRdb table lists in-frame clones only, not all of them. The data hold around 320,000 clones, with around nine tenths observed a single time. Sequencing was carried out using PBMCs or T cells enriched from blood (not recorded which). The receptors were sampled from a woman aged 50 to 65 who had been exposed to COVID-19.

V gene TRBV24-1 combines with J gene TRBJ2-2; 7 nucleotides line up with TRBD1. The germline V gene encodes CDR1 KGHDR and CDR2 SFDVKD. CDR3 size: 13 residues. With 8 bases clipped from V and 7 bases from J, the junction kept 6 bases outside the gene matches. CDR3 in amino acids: CATNDRDGGELFF. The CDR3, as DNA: TGTGCCACCAACGACAGGGACGGCGGGGAGCTGTTTTTT.

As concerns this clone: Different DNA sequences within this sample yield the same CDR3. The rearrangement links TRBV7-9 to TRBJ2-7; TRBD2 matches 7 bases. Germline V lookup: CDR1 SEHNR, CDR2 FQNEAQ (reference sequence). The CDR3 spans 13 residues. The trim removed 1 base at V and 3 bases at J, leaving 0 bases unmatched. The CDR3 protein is CASSLVAGYEQYF. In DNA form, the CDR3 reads TGTGCCAGCAGCTTAGTAGCGGGCTACGAGCAGTACTTC. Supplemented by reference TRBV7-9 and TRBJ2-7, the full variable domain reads DTGVSQNPRHKITKRGQNVTFRCDPISEHNRLYWYRQTLGQGPEFLTYFQNEAQLEKSRLLSDRFSAERPKGSFSTLEIQRTEQGDSAMYLCASSLVAGYEQYFGPGTRLTVT.

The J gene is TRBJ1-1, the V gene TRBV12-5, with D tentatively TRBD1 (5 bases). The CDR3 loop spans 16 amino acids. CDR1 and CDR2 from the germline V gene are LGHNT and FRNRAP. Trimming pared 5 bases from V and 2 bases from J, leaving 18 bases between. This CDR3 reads CASGQDSSTSNTEAFF. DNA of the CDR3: TGTGCTAGTGGTCAAGACAGCAGTACCTCTAACACTGAAGCTTTCTTT.

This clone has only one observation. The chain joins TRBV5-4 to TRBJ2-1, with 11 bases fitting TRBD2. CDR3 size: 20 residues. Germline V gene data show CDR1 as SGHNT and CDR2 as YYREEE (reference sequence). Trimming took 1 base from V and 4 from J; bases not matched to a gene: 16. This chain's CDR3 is CASSLTELGLAGGKYNEQFF. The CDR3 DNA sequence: TGTGCCAGCAGCTTGACCGAACTCGGCCTAGCGGGGGGAAAATACAATGAGCAGTTCTTC.

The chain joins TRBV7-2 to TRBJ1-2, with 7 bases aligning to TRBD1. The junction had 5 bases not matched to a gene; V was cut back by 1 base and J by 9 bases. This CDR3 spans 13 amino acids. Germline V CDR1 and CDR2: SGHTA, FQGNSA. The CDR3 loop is CASSLDNRGRYTF. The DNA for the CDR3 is TGTGCCAGCAGCTTAGATAACAGGGGACGCTACACCTTC.